The entry below gives a single T cell receptor (beta chain) sequence along with its context. This CDR3 has 12 residues. The germline gives CDR1 ENHRY, CDR2 SYGVKD. From the RACE reads, TCRdb called clonotypes with MiXCR, one entry per CDR3 protein. Of about 190,000 distinct CDR3 sequences in the sample, about 25% are singletons; the top ten hold 2% to 3%. This specimen belongs to a study of human T cells and chemical hapten exposure. Noted time point: patch test 3, about 24 weeks after DPC sensitization. Treatment denoted: therapeutic diphenylcyclopropenone sensitization with weekly scalp DPC. The material was whole blood, obtained in connection with sensitization to the hapten diphenylcyclopropenone (DPC). The rearrangement links TRBV10-3 to TRBJ1-2; no firm D call. This TCR was sampled from a woman aged 40 to 50 with alopecia areata. Some clones in this sample may be carry-over from other donors' samples. CDR3 region: CSAGEGPNGYTF. DNA for the CDR3: TGTTCGGCCGGAGAAGGCCCCAATGGCTACACCTTC.